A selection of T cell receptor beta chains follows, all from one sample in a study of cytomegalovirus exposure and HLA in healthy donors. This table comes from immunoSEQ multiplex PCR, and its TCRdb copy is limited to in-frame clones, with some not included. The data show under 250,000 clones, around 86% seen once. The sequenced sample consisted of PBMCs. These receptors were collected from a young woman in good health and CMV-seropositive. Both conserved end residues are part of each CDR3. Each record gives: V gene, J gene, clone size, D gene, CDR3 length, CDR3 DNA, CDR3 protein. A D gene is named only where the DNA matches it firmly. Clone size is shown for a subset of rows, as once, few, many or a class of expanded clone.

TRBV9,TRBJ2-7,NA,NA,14,TGTGCCAGCAGCGCTACAACAGGGATCTACGAGCAGTACTTC,CASSATTGIYEQYF
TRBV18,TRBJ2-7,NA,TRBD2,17,TGTGCCAGCTCACCACGGACTAGCGGCTTGCCAACCTACGAGCAGTACTTC,CASSPRTSGLPTYEQYF
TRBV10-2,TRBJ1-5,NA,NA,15,TGCGCCAGCAGTGCGGGACTTGGGGCCAATCAGCCCCAGCATTTT,CASSAGLGANQPQHF
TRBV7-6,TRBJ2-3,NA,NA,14,TGTGCCAGCAGCCTACAGGGCGTAGGAGATACGCAGTATTTT,CASSLQGVGDTQYF
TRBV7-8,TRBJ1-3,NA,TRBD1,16,TGTGCCAGCAGCCGACAGGGGCTCTACTCTGGAAACACCATATATTTT,CASSRQGLYSGNTIYF
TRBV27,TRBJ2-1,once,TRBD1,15,TGTGCCAGCAGTTTACGGGGACAGGGGGCCAATGAGCAGTTCTTC,CASSLRGQGANEQFF
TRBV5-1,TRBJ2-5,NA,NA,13,TGCGCCAGCAGCTCTGTTTCCCAAGAGACCCAGTACTTC,CASSSVSQETQYF
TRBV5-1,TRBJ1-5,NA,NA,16,TGCGCCAGCAGCTTGGGCGGGGGAGATGGCAATCAGCCCCAGCATTTT,CASSLGGGDGNQPQHF
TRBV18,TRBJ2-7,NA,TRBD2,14,TGTGCCAGCTCAGAGGGGCGGGAGAGCTACGAGCAGTACTTC,CASSEGRESYEQYF
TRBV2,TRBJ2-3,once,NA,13,TGTGCCAGCAGTGTACAGGGTACAGATACGCAGTATTTT,CASSVQGTDTQYF
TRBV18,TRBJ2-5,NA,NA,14,TGTGCCAGCTCACTTGACAGACAACAAGAGACCCAGTACTTC,CASSLDRQQETQYF
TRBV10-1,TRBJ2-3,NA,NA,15,TGCGCCAGCAGTGATAACCCCTTGGGCCCAGATACGCAGTATTTT,CASSDNPLGPDTQYF
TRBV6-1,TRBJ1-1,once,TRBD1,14,TGTGCCAGCAGCCTAGAGGGGGCTGACACTGAAGCTTTCTTT,CASSLEGADTEAFF
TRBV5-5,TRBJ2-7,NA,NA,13,TGTGCCAGCAGCTTGGAGCCTCCCTACGAGCAGTACTTC,CASSLEPPYEQYF
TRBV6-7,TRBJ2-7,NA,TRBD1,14,TGTGCCAGCAGTCTCTTGACAGGGGCAGACGAGCAGTACTTC,CASSLLTGADEQYF
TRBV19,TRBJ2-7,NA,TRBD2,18,TGTGCCAGTAGCATCCGGGTTATAGCGGGAGTAAAGGTTCACGAGCAGTACTTC,CASSIRVIAGVKVHEQYF
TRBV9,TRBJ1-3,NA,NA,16,TGTGCCAGCAGCGTAGCTCGAACTTCCTCTGGAAACACCATATATTTT,CASSVARTSSGNTIYF
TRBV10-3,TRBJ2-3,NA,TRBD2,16,TGTGCCACCTTACCGGGACTAGCGGAAAGCACAGATACGCAGTATTTT,CATLPGLAESTDTQYF
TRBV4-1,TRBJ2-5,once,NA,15,TGCGCCAGCAGCCAAGAAGGGGCCCATGGGCAGACCCAGTACTTC,CASSQEGAHGQTQYF
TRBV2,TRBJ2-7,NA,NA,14,TGTGCCAGCACAGTGGCAGGCGAAAAATACGAGCAGTACTTC,CASTVAGEKYEQYF
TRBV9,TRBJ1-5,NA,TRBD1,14,TGTGCCGGGCCGGGACAGGGGAGCAATCAGCCCCAGCATTTT,CAGPGQGSNQPQHF
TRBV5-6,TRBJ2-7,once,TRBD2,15,TGTGCCAGCAGCTTGGCGGGGACTAGCGGCTACGAGCAGTACTTC,CASSLAGTSGYEQYF
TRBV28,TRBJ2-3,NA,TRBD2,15,TGTGCCAGCAGCCAACTAGCGGGAGGGTTTGATACGCAGTATTTT,CASSQLAGGFDTQYF
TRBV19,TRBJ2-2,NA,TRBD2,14,TGTGCCAATCTAGCGGGAGGGGACACCGGGGAGCTGTTTTTT,CANLAGGDTGELFF
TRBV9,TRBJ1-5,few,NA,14,TGTGCCAGCAGCGTAGATTGGGAGAATCAGCCCCAGCATTTT,CASSVDWENQPQHF
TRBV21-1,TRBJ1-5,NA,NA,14,TGTGCCAGCAGCGCAGGGGACAGAAATCAGCCCCAGCATTTT,CASSAGDRNQPQHF
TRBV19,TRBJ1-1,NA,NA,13,TGTGCCAGTACCGAGTATCCGAACACTGAAGCTTTCTTT,CASTEYPNTEAFF
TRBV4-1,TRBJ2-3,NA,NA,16,TGCGCCAGCAGCCAAGTTGGCGTCGGGAGCACAGATACGCAGTATTTT,CASSQVGVGSTDTQYF
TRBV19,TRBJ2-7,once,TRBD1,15,TGTGCCAGTAGTTTCGGACAGGGGAGCTCCTACGAGCAGTACTTC,CASSFGQGSSYEQYF
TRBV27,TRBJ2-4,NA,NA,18,TGTGCCAGCAGGCCTGGTGTAGGGGCAGGACCGGCCAAAAACATTCAGTACTTC,CASRPGVGAGPAKNIQYF
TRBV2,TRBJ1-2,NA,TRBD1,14,TGTGCCAGCAGCGTACAGGGGGCACGAGAAAGCTACACCTTC,CASSVQGARESYTF
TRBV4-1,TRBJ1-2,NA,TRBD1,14,TGCGCCAGCAGCCAGGAACAGGGGGACTATGGCTACACCTTC,CASSQEQGDYGYTF
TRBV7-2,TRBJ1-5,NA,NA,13,TGTGCCAGCAGCCGGACAGCAGATCAGCCCCAGCATTTT,CASSRTADQPQHF
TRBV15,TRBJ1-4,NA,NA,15,TGTGCCACCAGCAGAGAGGCCGGGGTGGGGGAAAAACTGTTTTTT,CATSREAGVGEKLFF
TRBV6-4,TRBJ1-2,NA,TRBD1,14,TGTGCCAGCAGTGAGGGACAGGGGAGCTATGGCTACACCTTC,CASSEGQGSYGYTF
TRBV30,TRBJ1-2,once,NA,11,TGTGCCTGGATCCAGGGGACGGGCTACACCTTC,CAWIQGTGYTF
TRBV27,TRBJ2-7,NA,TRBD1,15,TGTGCCAGCAGTTTATCGGGACAGGGGACCTACGAGCAGTACTTC,CASSLSGQGTYEQYF
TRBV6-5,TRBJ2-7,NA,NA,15,TGTGCCAGCAGTTACCTGGGAGTCGCCTCCTACGAGCAGTACTTC,CASSYLGVASYEQYF
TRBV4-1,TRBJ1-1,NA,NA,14,TGCGCCAGCAGCCAAGAGGGGGCGAGCACTGAAGCTTTCTTT,CASSQEGASTEAFF
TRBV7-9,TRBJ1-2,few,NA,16,TGTGCCAGCAGCTTACTGGCAGGGCAATCCGAATATGGCTACACCTTC,CASSLLAGQSEYGYTF
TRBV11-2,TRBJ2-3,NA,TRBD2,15,TGTGCCAGCAGCTTCGGACTAGCGTGGACAGATACGCAGTATTTT,CASSFGLAWTDTQYF
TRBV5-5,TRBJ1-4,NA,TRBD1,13,TGTGCCAGCACCCTGACAGGGGAGGAAAAACTGTTTTTT,CASTLTGEEKLFF
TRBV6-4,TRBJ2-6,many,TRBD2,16,TGTGCCAGCAGTGGGACTAGCGGCTCTGGGGCCAACGTCCTGACTTTC,CASSGTSGSGANVLTF
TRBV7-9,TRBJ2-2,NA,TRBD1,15,TGTGCCAGCAGCCCAAGCCTTACAGGGGTGGGGGAGCTGTTTTTT,CASSPSLTGVGELFF